The subject of this entry is one T cell receptor (beta chain). Its antigen is unidentified. TCRdb itself ran the reads through MiXCR, one entry per CDR3 protein. The sample holds roughly 500,000 distinct CDR3 sequences, about 33% seen once. The data derive from a study of T cell repertoires in cytomegalovirus infection. As for the study in general: Matching HLA type and CMV infection were both indicated by public TCR beta signatures.

After removal of 7 bases from V and 9 bases from J, the junction contained 6 bases not matched to a gene. This CDR3 is built from 13 residues. The TCR comes from a human donor in good health (CMV status not recorded). Some clones in this sample may be carry-over from other donors' samples. The V and J genes are TRBV12-3 or TRBV12-4 and TRBJ1-6; 7 bases fit TRBD1. The sample consisted of cultured PBMCs, taken from culture after CMV antigen stimulation. The CDR3 sequence: CASTGTDLSPLHF. In DNA, the CDR3 is TGTGCCAGCACCGGGACAGATCTTTCACCCCTCCACTTT.